The rows below give T cell receptor beta chains drawn from one sample of a study of vaccination and CD4 T cells after COVID-19. TCRdb itself ran the PCR reads through MiXCR, one entry per CDR3 protein. The sample holds about 7,400 distinct CDR3 sequences; less than 40% are singletons and the top ten take less than 30%. Their antigens remain unidentified. Sequencing was carried out using CD4+ T cells from blood, cultured in vitro. The receptors derive from a human donor in good health. Both conserved end residues are part of each CDR3. D genes are given only for firm matches. Size is stated for part of the rows, as once, few or many counts, or as a class when the clone is expanded.

-	TRBD1	TRBV20-1	TRBJ2-6	TGCAGTGCTAGAGATCGAACAGGGGGCTCGTCTGGGGCCAACGTCCTGACTTTC	CSARDRTGGSSGANVLTF
-	TRBD1	TRBV10-3	TRBJ2-5	TGTGCCATCAGGGGGACAGGCGCAGAGACCCAGTACTTC	CAIRGTGAETQYF
-	-	TRBV20-1	TRBJ1-4	TGCAGTGCTAGCGCCCGTGGGCTGGGGAGTGAAAAACTGTTTTTT	CSASARGLGSEKLFF
-	-	TRBV5-1	TRBJ1-2	TGCGCCAGCAGCTTGGATGGGACAACCGGCGACACCTTC	CASSLDGTTGDTF
few	-	TRBV27	TRBJ1-5	TGTGCCAGCAGTTTATCAGTTCCGAGCAATCAGCCCCAGCATTTT	CASSLSVPSNQPQHF
few	-	TRBV6-5	TRBJ1-3	TGTGCCAGCAGTTACGGAAACACCATATATTTT	CASSYGNTIYF
-	-	TRBV7-9	TRBJ1-1	TGTGCCAGCAGCTCTGGAATCAACACTGAAGCTTTCTTT	CASSSGINTEAFF
once	-	TRBV27	TRBJ2-1	TGTGCCAGCAATGGGCGAAATGAGCAGTTCTTC	CASNGRNEQFF
-	-	TRBV12-3/TRBV12-4	TRBJ1-5	TGTGCCAGCAGTTCAATCGGACAGAAAAATCAGCCCCAGCATTTT	CASSSIGQKNQPQHF
few	TRBD1	TRBV12-3/TRBV12-4	TRBJ1-2	TGTGCCAGCAGTAAGACAGGGCGAGGAGGGTATGGCTACACCTTC	CASSKTGRGGYGYTF
-	TRBD1	TRBV2	TRBJ1-5	TGTGCCAGCAGAGGGACAGGGAGTCAGCCCCAGCATTTT	CASRGTGSQPQHF
-	-	TRBV10-3	TRBJ2-2	TGTGCCACTATGTCTGGGCCGGGAAACACCGGGGAGCTGTTTTTT	CATMSGPGNTGELFF
few	-	TRBV20-1	TRBJ2-1	TGCAGTGCTAAGCGTCGGGTAGGCTACAATGAGCAGTTCTTC	CSAKRRVGYNEQFF
-	-	TRBV12-3/TRBV12-4	TRBJ2-6	TGTGCCAGCAGTTTTATCCAGGGTTATCTCGTGGGGGCCAACGTCCTGACTTTC	CASSFIQGYLVGANVLTF
few	TRBD1	TRBV6-1	TRBJ1-5	TGTGCCAGCAGTGATGACAGGGTATATCAGCCCCAGCATTTT	CASSDDRVYQPQHF
-	-	TRBV6-2/TRBV6-3	TRBJ2-5	TGTGCCAGCAGCTGGGGGGGGACAAGTCAAGAGACCCAGTACTTC	CASSWGGTSQETQYF
-	TRBD1	TRBV12-3/TRBV12-4	TRBJ2-7	TGTGCCAGCAGGGGACAGGGGAGTGGCGAGCAGTACTTC	CASRGQGSGEQYF
-	-	TRBV20-1	TRBJ1-1	TGCAGTGCTCCGGGACCATCGAGAACTGAAGCTTTCTTT	CSAPGPSRTEAFF
few	-	TRBV7-2	TRBJ1-5	TGTGCCAGCAGCCAGACGACCGATCAGCCCCAGCATTTT	CASSQTTDQPQHF
-	-	TRBV9	TRBJ2-5	TGTGCCAGCAGCGTAAGTTCTTGGGGGGAAGAGACCCAGTACTTC	CASSVSSWGEETQYF
few	TRBD1	TRBV29-1	TRBJ2-3	TGCAGCGTTTGGGGACAGGGCACAGATACGCAGTATTTT	CSVWGQGTDTQYF
medium-sized	-	TRBV20-1	TRBJ2-2	TGCAGTGCCCTCTCCCCGGCCGGGGAGCTGTTTTTT	CSALSPAGELFF
-	TRBD1	TRBV6-1	TRBJ1-1	TGTGCCAGCAGCCTCACAGGGGACACTGAAGCTTTCTTT	CASSLTGDTEAFF
-	-	TRBV9	TRBJ1-2	TGTGCCAGCAGCGTAACCCGCGGCGGGTATGGCTACACCTTC	CASSVTRGGYGYTF
few	TRBD1	TRBV10-2	TRBJ1-5	TGCGCCAGCAGTGGACAGGGGGGGGATCAGCCCCAGCATTTT	CASSGQGGDQPQHF
-	-	TRBV2	TRBJ1-2	TGTGCCAGCAGTGAACAGGGACCCAATAACTATGGCTACACCTTC	CASSEQGPNNYGYTF
-	-	TRBV6-5	TRBJ2-5	TGTGCCAGCAGTTACACCGGACGGAACCAAGAGACCCAGTACTTC	CASSYTGRNQETQYF
once	TRBD1	TRBV6-5	TRBJ2-1	TGTGCCAGCAGTTACTCGAACAGGGGGTATAATGAGCAGTTCTTC	CASSYSNRGYNEQFF
few	-	TRBV5-1	TRBJ1-1	TGCGCCAGCAGCTTCGACGTGAACACTGAAGCTTTCTTT	CASSFDVNTEAFF